Below are 9 T cell receptor beta chains sequenced from a single sample in a study of cytomegalovirus exposure and HLA in healthy donors. Measured with immunoSEQ multiplex PCR; TCRdb has only the in-frame clones, and not every one. The sample lists about 56,000 clones; 93% were seen once. The specimen sequenced was PBMCs. The receptor source for this set is a woman aged 18-30 years in good health and CMV-seropositive.

The chain recombines TRBV28 with TRBJ2-7; TRBD2 might be the D (6 bases). CDR3 size: 13 residues. Germline values: CDR1 MDHEN, CDR2 SYDVKM. V lost 7 bases and J lost 4, with 14 bases in between. The CDR3 loop is CASTPRLGYEQYF. CDR3 in DNA: TGTGCCAGCACCCCCAGACTAGGATACGAGCAGTACTTC.

The V and J genes are TRBV27 and TRBJ2-1; 9 nucleotides align to TRBD2. V trimming: 3 bases; J trimming: 9 bases; junction bases outside the gene matches: 3. The germline V gene has CDR1 MNHEY and CDR2 SMNVEV (reference sequence). The length of the CDR3 is 13 residues. The CDR3 DNA reads as TGTGCCAGCAGTTTGACTAGCGGTCTTGAGCAGTTCTTC. Amino acids: CASSLTSGLEQFF.

J is TRBJ2-7 and V is TRBV6-5; 10 bases agree with TRBD1. The CDR3 runs 15 residues. Germline CDR1 and CDR2: MNHEY and SVGAGI. The J segment lost 4 bases and the V segment lost 5 bases, leaving 8 bases of the junction unmatched. CDR3 nucleotide sequence: TGTGCCAGCAGTGGCCGGGACAGGGGACGATACGAGCAGTACTTC. This encodes CASSGRDRGRYEQYF.

The chain has TRBV7-2 and TRBJ1-4, with 9 positions matching TRBD1. V dropped 5 bases and J dropped 2; count of bases not matched to a gene: 0. This CDR3 contains 14 residues. Germline V gene sequence: CDR1 SGHTA, CDR2 FQGNSA. This CDR3 is CASSDRGTNEKLFF. In DNA, the CDR3 is TGTGCCAGCAGCGACAGGGGGACTAATGAAAAACTGTTTTTT.

The V and J genes are TRBV27 and TRBJ2-2, with a possible D match to TRBD1 (6 bases). Germline V gives CDR1 MNHEY, CDR2 SMNVEV (reference sequence). This CDR3 spans 15 amino acids. Between the trimmed V and J ends, which lost 3 bases and 6 bases, there was a span of 14 bases. CDR3 DNA sequence: TGTGCCAGCAGTTTTGAACAGGGTACAGCCGGGGAGCTGTTTTTT. Translated: CASSFEQGTAGELFF.

This chain connects TRBV6-1 to TRBJ2-1; tentative D call: TRBD1 (8 bases). With 6 bases removed from V and 7 bases from J, the gap between germline ends came to 10 bases. This CDR3 comprises 12 residues. From germline, CDR1 is MNHNS and CDR2 SASEGT. The CDR3 here is CASRQGGNEQFF. The DNA of the CDR3 is TGTGCCAGCAGACAGGGGGGGAATGAGCAGTTCTTC.

The chain is built from TRBV9 and TRBJ2-3; 7 nucleotides line up with TRBD1. The CDR3 sequence is 16 residues long. The germline V gene encodes CDR1 SGDLS and CDR2 YYNGEE. The V gene end was trimmed by 5 bases and the J gene end by 1 base; junction bases not matched to a gene: 10. The CDR3 DNA reads as TGTGCCAGCAGTGCGTACCGGGACAGTCGCACAGATACGCAGTATTTT. As protein: CASSAYRDSRTDTQYF.

V is TRBV5-1 and J is TRBJ2-7; 11 nucleotides align to TRBD2. CDR3 length: 14 amino acids. Unmatched junction bases numbered 7, after V lost 7 bases and J lost 4 bases. CDR1 and CDR2 from the germline V gene are SGHRS and YFSETQ. CDR3 sequence: CASRTSGGPYEQYF. As DNA, the CDR3 is TGCGCCAGCCGCACTAGCGGGGGTCCATACGAGCAGTACTTC. Filled out from reference TRBV5-1 and TRBJ2-7, the complete variable domain reads KAGVTQTPRYLIKTRGQQVTLSCSPISGHRSVSWYQQTPGQGLQFLFEYFSETQRNKGNFPGRFSGRQFSNSRSEMNVSTLELGDSALYLCASRTSGGPYEQYFGPGTRLTVT.

The chain has TRBV9 and TRBJ2-3, with D possibly matching TRBD2 (6 bases). The CDR3 runs to 13 residues. The germline gives CDR1 SGDLS, CDR2 YYNGEE. V was pared by 1 base and J by 6 bases, with 9 bases between. CDR3 protein: CASSVLAPDTQYF. The CDR3 DNA reads TGTGCCAGCAGCGTACTAGCGCCTGATACGCAGTATTTT.